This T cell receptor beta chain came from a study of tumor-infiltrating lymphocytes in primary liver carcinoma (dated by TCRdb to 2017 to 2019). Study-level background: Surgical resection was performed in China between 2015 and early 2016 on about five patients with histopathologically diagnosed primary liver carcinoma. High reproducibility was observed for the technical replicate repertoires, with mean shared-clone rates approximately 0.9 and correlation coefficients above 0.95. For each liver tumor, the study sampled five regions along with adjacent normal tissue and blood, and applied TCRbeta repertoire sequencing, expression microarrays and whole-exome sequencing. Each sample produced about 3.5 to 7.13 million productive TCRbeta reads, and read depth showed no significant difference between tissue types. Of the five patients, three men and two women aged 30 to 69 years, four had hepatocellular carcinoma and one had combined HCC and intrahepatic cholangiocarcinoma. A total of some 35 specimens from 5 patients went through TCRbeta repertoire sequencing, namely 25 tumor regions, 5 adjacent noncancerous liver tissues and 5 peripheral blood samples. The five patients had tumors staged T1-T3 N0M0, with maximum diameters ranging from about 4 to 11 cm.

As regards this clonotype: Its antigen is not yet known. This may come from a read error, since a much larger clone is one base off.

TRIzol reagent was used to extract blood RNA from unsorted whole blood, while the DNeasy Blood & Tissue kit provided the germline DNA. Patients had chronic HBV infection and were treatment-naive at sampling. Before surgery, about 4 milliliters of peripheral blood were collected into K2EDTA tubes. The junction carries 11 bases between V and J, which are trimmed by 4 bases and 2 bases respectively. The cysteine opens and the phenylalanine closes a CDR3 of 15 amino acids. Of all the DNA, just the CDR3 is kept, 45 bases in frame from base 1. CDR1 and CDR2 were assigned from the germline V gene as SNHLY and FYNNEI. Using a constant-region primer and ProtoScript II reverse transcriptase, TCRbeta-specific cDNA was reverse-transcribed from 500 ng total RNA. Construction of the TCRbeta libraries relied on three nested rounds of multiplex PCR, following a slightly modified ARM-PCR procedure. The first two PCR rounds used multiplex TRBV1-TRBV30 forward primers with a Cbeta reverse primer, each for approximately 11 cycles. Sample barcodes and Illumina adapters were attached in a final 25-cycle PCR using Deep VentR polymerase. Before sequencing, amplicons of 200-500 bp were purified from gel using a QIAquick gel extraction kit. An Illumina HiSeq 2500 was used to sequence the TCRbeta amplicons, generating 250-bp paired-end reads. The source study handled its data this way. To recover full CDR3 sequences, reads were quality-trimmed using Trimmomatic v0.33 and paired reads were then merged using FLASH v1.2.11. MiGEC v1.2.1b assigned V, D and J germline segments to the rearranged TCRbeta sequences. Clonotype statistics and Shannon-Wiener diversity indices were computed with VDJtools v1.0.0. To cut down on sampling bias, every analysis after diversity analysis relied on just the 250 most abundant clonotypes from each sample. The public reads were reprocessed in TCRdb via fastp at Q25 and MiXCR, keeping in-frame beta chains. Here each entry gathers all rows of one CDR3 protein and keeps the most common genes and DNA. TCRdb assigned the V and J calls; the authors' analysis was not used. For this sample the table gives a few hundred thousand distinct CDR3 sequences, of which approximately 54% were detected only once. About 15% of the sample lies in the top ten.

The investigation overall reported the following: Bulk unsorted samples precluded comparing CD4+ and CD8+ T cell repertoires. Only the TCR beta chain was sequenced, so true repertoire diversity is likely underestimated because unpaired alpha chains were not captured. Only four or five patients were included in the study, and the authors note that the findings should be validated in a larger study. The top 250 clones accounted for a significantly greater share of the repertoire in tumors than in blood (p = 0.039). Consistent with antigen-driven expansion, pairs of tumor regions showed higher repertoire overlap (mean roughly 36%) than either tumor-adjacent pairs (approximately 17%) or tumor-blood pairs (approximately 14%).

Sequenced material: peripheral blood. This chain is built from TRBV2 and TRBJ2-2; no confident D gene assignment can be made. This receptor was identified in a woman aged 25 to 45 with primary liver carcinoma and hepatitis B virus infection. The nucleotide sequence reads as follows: TGTGCCAGCAGTGGAGTCTGTCTAAACACCGGGGAGCTGTTTTTT. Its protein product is CASSGVCLNTGELFF. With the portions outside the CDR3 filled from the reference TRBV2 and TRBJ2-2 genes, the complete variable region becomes EPEVTQTPSHQVTQMGQEVILRCVPISNHLYFYWYRQILGQKVEFLVSFYNNEISEKSEIFDDQFSVERPDGSNFTLKIRSTKLEDSAMYFCASSGVCLNTGELFFGEGSRLTVL.